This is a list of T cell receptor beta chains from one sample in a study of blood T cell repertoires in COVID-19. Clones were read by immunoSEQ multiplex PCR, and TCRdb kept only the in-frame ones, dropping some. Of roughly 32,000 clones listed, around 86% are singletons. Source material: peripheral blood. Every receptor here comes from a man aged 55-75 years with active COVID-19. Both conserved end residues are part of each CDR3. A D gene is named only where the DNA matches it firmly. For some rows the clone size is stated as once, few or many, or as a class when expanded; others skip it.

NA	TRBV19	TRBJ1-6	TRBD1	CASSPTGAGSPLHF	TGTGCCAGTAGTCCTACAGGGGCGGGGTCACCCCTCCACTTT
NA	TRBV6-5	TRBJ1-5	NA	CASRTAGSNQPQHF	TGTGCCAGCAGGACGGCAGGTAGCAATCAGCCCCAGCATTTT
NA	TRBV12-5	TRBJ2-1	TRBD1	CASGLATGGSNEQFF	TGTGCTAGTGGTTTGGCTACAGGGGGGTCGAATGAGCAGTTCTTC
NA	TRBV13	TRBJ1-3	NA	CASSLGRENTIYF	TGTGCCAGCAGCTTAGGGCGCGAAAACACCATATATTTT
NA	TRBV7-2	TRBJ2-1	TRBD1	CASSLQPGQGNNEQFF	TGTGCCAGCAGCTTACAACCGGGACAGGGAAACAATGAGCAGTTCTTC
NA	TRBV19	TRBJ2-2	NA	CASSIDQGELFF	TGTGCCAGTAGTATAGATCAGGGGGAGCTGTTTTTT
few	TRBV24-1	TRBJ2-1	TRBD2	CATSDLIGEGGTDSYNEQFF	TGTGCCACCAGTGATTTGATTGGGGAGGGTGGGACTGACTCCTACAATGAGCAGTTCTTC
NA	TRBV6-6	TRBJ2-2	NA	CASSRTGELFF	TGTGCCAGCAGCCGCACCGGGGAGCTGTTTTTT
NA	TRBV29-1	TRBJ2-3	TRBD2	CSSTTSEGTDTQYF	TGCAGCTCGACGACTAGCGAAGGCACAGATACGCAGTATTTT
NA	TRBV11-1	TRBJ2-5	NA	CASSPREIQETQYF	TGTGCCAGCAGCCCACGGGAGATTCAAGAGACCCAGTACTTC
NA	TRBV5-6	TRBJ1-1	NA	CASSFPSSRGNTEAFF	TGTGCCAGCAGCTTTCCCTCCAGTCGAGGGAACACTGAAGCTTTCTTT
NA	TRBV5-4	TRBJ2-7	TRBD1	CASSTQGKYYEQYF	TGTGCCAGCAGCACACAGGGGAAGTACTACGAGCAGTACTTC
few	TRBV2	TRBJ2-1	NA	CASSQDGQPHNEQFF	TGTGCCAGCAGTCAGGACGGACAACCCCACAATGAGCAGTTCTTC
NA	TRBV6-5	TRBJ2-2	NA	CASSGQDSTGELFF	TGTGCCAGCAGCGGACAAGACTCAACCGGGGAGCTGTTTTTT
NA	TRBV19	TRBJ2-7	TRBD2	CASSVTSGTNEQYF	TGTGCCAGTAGTGTAACTAGCGGGACCAACGAGCAGTACTTC
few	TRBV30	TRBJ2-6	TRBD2	CAWRPLGLAVSGANVLTF	TGTGCCTGGAGACCCCTTGGGCTAGCGGTCTCTGGGGCCAACGTCCTGACTTTC
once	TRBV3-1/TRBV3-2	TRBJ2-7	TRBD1	CASSLGRARTGVRVEQYF	TGTGCCAGCAGCCTCGGCCGGGCCCGGACAGGGGTTCGGGTCGAGCAGTACTTC
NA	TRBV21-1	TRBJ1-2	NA	CASSKVLGGGYTF	TGTGCCAGCAGCAAAGTGCTGGGGGGTGGCTACACCTTC
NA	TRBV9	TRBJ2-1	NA	CASSAGGTPYNEQFF	TGTGCCAGCAGCGCAGGGGGGACACCCTACAATGAGCAGTTCTTC
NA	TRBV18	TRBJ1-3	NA	CASSPQGDTIYF	TGTGCCAGCTCACCTCAGGGTGACACCATATATTTT
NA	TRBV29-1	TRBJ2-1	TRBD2	CSVELAGGPIGNEQFF	TGCAGCGTTGAACTAGCGGGAGGGCCTATCGGGAATGAGCAGTTCTTC
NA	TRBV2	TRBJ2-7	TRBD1	CASSEWAGGYF	TGTGCCAGCAGTGAATGGGCAGGGGGGTACTTC
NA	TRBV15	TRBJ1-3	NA	CATSREAVSGNTIYF	TGTGCCACCAGCAGAGAGGCTGTCTCTGGAAACACCATATATTTT
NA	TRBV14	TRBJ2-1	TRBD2	CASSPRTSGTVFF	TGTGCCAGCAGCCCCCGGACTAGCGGGACCGTGTTCTTC
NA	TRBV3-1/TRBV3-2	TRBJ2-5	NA	CASSQVVQYF	TGTGCCAGCAGCCAAGTCGTCCAGTACTTC
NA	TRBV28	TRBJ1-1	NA	CASTSPPTGMAEAFF	TGTGCCAGCACCTCACCCCCCACAGGGATGGCTGAAGCTTTCTTT
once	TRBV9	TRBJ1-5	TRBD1	CASSATGGSQPQHF	TGTGCCAGCAGCGCGACAGGGGGGAGTCAGCCCCAGCATTTT
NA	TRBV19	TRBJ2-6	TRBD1	CASSMDRGIGANVLTF	TGTGCCAGTAGTATGGACAGGGGAATAGGGGCCAACGTCCTGACTTTC
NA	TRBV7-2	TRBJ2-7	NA	CASSPPAYEQYF	TGTGCCAGCAGCCCTCCAGCCTACGAGCAGTACTTC
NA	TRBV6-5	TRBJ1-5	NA	CASKDTEYQPQHF	TGTGCCAGCAAAGACACCGAGTATCAGCCCCAGCATTTT
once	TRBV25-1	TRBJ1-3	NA	CASSEWGGLRDTIYF	TGTGCCAGCAGTGAATGGGGAGGGTTGAGGGACACCATATATTTT
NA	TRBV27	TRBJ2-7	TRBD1	CASSLTGAEQYF	TGTGCCAGCAGTTTGACAGGGGCCGAGCAGTACTTC
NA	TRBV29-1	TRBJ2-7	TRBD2	CSVERREGLYEQYF	TGCAGCGTTGAGCGGCGGGAGGGCCTGTACGAGCAGTACTTC
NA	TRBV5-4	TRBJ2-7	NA	CASSLNRGSQVGEQYF	TGTGCCAGCAGCTTGAATCGAGGGTCCCAGGTGGGGGAGCAGTACTTC
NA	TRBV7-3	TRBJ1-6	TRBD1	CASSLGQGANSPLHF	TGTGCCAGCAGCTTAGGGCAGGGGGCAAATTCACCCCTCCACTTT
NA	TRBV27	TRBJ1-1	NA	CASVLNTEAFF	TGTGCCAGCGTATTGAACACTGAAGCTTTCTTT
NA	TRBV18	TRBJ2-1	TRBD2	CASLPGGGASYNEQFF	TGTGCCAGCTTACCGGGCGGGGGGGCTTCCTACAATGAGCAGTTCTTC
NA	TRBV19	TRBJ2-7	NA	CASSIAGAAQYF	TGTGCCAGTAGTATAGCGGGAGCGGCGCAGTACTTC
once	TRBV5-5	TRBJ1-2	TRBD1	CASRDAPDRGRVNYGYTF	TGTGCCAGCAGAGACGCCCCGGACAGGGGGCGTGTTAACTATGGCTACACCTTC
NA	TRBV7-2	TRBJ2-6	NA	CASSSGHGNSGANVLTF	TGTGCCAGCAGCTCCGGACATGGGAACTCTGGGGCCAACGTCCTGACTTTC
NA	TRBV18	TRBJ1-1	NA	CASSPSRTDLGEAFF	TGTGCCAGCTCACCAAGCAGGACAGATCTTGGTGAAGCTTTCTTT
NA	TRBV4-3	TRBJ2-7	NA	CASSQVVARNEQYF	TGCGCCAGCAGCCAAGTGGTAGCAAGGAACGAGCAGTACTTC
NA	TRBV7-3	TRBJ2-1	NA	CASSSTGGANNEQFF	TGTGCCAGCAGCTCCACAGGGGGGGCAAACAATGAGCAGTTCTTC
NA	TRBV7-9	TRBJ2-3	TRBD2	CASSLVSGSGTDTQYF	TGTGCCAGCAGCTTAGTGTCGGGTAGCGGGACAGATACGCAGTATTTT
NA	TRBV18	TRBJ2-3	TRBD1	CASSPGQGRMYTQYF	TGTGCCAGCTCACCGGGACAGGGGAGAATGTATACGCAGTATTTT
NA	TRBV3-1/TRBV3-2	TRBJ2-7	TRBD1	CASSQDPQRPGTGRTYEQYF	TGTGCCAGCAGCCAAGATCCCCAACGCCCCGGGACAGGGCGTACCTACGAGCAGTACTTC
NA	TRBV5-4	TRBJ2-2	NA	CASGLDLTGELFF	TGTGCCAGCGGACTTGACCTCACCGGGGAGCTGTTTTTT
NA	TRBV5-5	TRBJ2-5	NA	CASSLRAGVQTQYF	TGTGCCAGCAGCTTGAGGGCAGGGGTCCAGACCCAGTACTTC
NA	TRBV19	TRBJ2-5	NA	CASSPSPETQYF	TGTGCCAGTAGCCCGAGCCCAGAGACCCAGTACTTC
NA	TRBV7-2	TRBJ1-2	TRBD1	CASSSLPGGANYGYTF	TGTGCCAGCAGCTCTCTCCCAGGGGGCGCTAACTATGGCTACACCTTC
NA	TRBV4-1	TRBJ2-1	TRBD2	CASSRLAGGSSYNEQFF	TGCGCCAGCAGCAGACTAGCGGGAGGGAGCTCCTACAATGAGCAGTTCTTC
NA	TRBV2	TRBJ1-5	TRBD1	CASSRDRRIQPQHF	TGTGCCAGCAGCAGGGACAGGCGGATTCAGCCCCAGCATTTT
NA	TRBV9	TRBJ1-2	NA	CASSRVPYGYTF	TGTGCCAGCAGTCGGGTCCCCTATGGCTACACCTTC
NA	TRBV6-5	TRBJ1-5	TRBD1	CASIHRGRGNQPQHF	TGTGCCAGCATCCACAGGGGGCGAGGCAATCAGCCCCAGCATTTT
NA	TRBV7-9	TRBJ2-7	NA	CASSSGGRSYEQYF	TGTGCCAGCAGTTCGGGGGGCCGATCCTACGAGCAGTACTTC